This T cell receptor beta chain derives from a study of blood T cells in healthy people across ages. The germline gives CDR1 MGHRA, CDR2 YSYEKL. CDR3 size: 16 residues. Trimming removed 1 base from V and 8 bases from J, with 18 bases in between. Together with a sample-barcoded 5' primer, a J-beta primer mix was included in a second PCR lasting about 7 to 11 cycles. Unique molecular identifiers of 12 random nucleotides labeled each cDNA. TCRdb called the 5' RACE reads again in MiXCR, with one record for every CDR3 protein. This sample carries some 800,000 distinct CDR3 sequences, around two fifths of them seen once, and the ten largest clones take roughly 19%.

This receptor was identified in a man aged 55 to 70 in good health. The specimen sequenced was blood. This chain connects TRBV4-1 to TRBJ2-1; perhaps D is TRBD1 or TRBD2 (6 bases each). DNA for the CDR3: TGCGCCAGCAGCCAAGCGGGGGCAGGCGGGATGGATGAGCAGTTCTTC. Translation: CASSQAGAGGMDEQFF.